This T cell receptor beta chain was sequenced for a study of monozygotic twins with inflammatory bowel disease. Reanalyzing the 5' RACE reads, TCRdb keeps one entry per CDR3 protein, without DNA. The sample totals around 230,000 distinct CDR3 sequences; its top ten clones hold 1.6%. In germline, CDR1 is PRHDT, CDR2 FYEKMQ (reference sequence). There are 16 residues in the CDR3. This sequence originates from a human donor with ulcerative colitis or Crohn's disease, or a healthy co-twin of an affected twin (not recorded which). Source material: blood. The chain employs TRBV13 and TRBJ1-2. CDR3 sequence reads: CASSLASGMSNYGYTF.